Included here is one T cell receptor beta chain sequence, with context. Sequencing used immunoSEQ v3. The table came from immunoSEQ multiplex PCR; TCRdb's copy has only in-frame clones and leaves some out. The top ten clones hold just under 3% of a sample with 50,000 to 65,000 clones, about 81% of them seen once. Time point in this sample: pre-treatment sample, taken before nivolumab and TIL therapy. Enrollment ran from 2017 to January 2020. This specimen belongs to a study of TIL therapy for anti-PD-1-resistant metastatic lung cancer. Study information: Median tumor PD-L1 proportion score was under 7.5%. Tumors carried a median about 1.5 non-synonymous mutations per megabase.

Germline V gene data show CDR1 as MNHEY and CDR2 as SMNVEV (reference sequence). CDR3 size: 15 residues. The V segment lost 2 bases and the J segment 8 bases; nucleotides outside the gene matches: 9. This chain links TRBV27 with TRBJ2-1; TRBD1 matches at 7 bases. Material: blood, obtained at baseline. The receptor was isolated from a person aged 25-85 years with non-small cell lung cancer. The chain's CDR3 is CASSLKGTVTDEQFF. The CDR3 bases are TGTGCCAGCAGTTTAAAGGGGACAGTGACTGATGAGCAGTTCTTC.